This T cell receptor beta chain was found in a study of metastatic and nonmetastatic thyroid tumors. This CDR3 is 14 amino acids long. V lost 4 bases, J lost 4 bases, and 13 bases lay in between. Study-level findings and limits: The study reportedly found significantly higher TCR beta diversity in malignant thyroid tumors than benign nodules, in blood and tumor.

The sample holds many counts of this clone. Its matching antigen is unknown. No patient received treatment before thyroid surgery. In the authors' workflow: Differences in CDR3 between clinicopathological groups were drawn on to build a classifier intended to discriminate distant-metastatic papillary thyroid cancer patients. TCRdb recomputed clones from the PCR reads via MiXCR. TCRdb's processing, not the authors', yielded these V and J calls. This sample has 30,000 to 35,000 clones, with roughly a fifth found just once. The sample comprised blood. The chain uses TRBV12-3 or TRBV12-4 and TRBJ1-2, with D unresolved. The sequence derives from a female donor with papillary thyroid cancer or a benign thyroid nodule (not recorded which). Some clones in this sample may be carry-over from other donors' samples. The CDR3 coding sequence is TGTGCCAGCAGTTCCTTGGACGCTTTCTATGGCTACACCTTC. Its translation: CASSSLDAFYGYTF.